The T cell receptor beta chain described here comes from a study of CD8 T cells in ankylosing spondylitis. General study findings and limits: Matched ankylosing spondylitis synovial fluid reportedly showed significant enrichment of disease-linked clones.

The germline CDR1 and CDR2 sequences are DFQATT and SNEGSKA (reference sequence). Trimming removed 4 bases from V and 4 bases from J; junction bases left unmatched: 6. This CDR3 spans 14 amino acids. This clonotype was recorded many times. Its matching antigen is unknown. TCRdb recomputed calls from the 5' RACE reads with MiXCR, one row per CDR3 protein. The sample lists around 150,000 distinct CDR3 sequences, 6% to 8% occurring once. This sequence joins TRBV20-1 and TRBJ2-1; 8 bases fit TRBD2. The origin of this receptor is a female donor with ankylosing spondylitis or in good health (not recorded which). Material: blood, either unsorted or a sorted T cell fraction (not recorded which). CDR3 protein: CSATSGGLYNEQFF. As DNA, the CDR3 is TGCAGTGCTACAAGCGGGGGACTGTACAATGAGCAGTTCTTC.